This TCR beta chain stems from a study of blood T cell repertoires in COVID-19. Study overall: Researchers got acute and convalescent COVID-19 samples from the United States, Italy and Spain.

The length of the CDR3 is 19 residues. Trimming removed 0 bases from V and 4 bases from J, with 24 bases in between. CDR1 is LGHNA and CDR2 is YNFKEQ in the germline V gene. Sequenced by immunoSEQ multiplex PCR; TCRdb stores in-frame clones only, minus some. In the table there are about 170,000 clones, about 82% of which are singletons. The J gene is TRBJ1-1, the V gene TRBV4-2; D possibly corresponds to TRBD1 (6 bases). The sequenced sample consisted of peripheral blood. This clonotype was sampled from an elderly woman with COVID-19, enrolled during active disease. DNA of the CDR3: TGTGCCAGCAGCCAAGACGGGGGCAGGGGAGGGAGGGTCGGCACTGAAGCTTTCTTT. It specifies CASSQDGGRGGRVGTEAFF.